The 11 T cell receptor beta chains in this list originate from one sample, sequenced in a study of beta chain features in type 1 diabetes. The entirety of the isolated RNA underwent reverse transcription, so expressed TCRB transcripts were sequenced. Sequencing used immunoSEQ multiplex PCR; TCRdb keeps in-frame clones, though not all of them. Altogether roughly 300,000 clones are present, roughly 8% being singletons, with the ten largest covering around 0.44%. The sample taken for sequencing was central memory CD4+ T cells from blood. The receptor source for this set is a woman between 18 and 30 years old in good health.

This clone was picked up a small number of times. The chain couples TRBV15 to TRBJ2-1, with 10 positions matching TRBD2. Trimming took 1 base from V and 6 from J; bases not matched to a gene: 3. Germline assignment: CDR1 LNHNV and CDR2 YYDKDF (reference sequence). CDR3 length: 15 residues. The CDR3 DNA reads TGTGCCACCAGCAGAGGGGGGACTAGCGCCAATGAGCAGTTCTTC. This sequence encodes CATSRGGTSANEQFF.

The CDR3 nucleotides are TGTGCCAGCAGCGTAGGGGACAGGGGTTACGCTGAAGCTTTCTTT. It is translated as CASSVGDRGYAEAFF. The V and J genes are TRBV9 and TRBJ1-1; 10 bases match TRBD1. The CDR3 contains 15 residues. Germline loops: CDR1 SGDLS, CDR2 YYNGEE. V lost 0 bases and J lost 6; bases outside the gene matches: 5.

This clone came up a few times. V and J are TRBV6-5 and TRBJ2-7; 9 positions match TRBD1. The CDR3 has 11 residues. The V segment lost 6 bases and the J segment 6 bases; nucleotides outside the gene matches: 0. CDR1 is MNHEY and CDR2 is SVGAGI in the germline V gene. CDR3 loop: CASRQGAEQYF. CDR3 DNA: TGTGCCAGCAGACAGGGGGCCGAGCAGTACTTC.

This clone was observed a few times. This chain links TRBV7-2 with TRBJ2-1; 10 positions match TRBD2. With V trimmed by 2 bases and J by 8 bases, 9 bases remained unmatched. CDR1 is SGHTA, CDR2 FQGNSA, per germline. The CDR3 contains 16 residues. DNA of the CDR3: TGTGCCAGCAGCTTACTAGCGGGAGCATGCGGTTATGAGCAGTTCTTC. It yields the protein CASSLLAGACGYEQFF.

This chain joins TRBV27 and TRBJ1-2; 10 positions agree with TRBD1. The V gene's germline CDR1 is MNHEY and CDR2 SMNVEV (reference sequence). The CDR3 spans 17 residues. V shed 2 bases, J shed 5 bases, and the junction held 11 bases outside the gene matches. This chain's CDR3 is CASSLIGHRQGAYGYTF. The CDR3, as DNA: TGTGCCAGCAGTTTAATCGGGCACCGACAGGGGGCGTATGGCTACACCTTC.

This clone was seen a handful of times. The genes are TRBV7-3 and TRBJ2-6; 12 bases match TRBD2. Germline assignment: CDR1 SGHTA and CDR2 FQGTGA. The CDR3 runs to 18 residues. With V trimmed by 6 bases and J by 0 bases, 6 bases remained unmatched. The CDR3 sequence: CASSNRLAGDSGANVLTF. CDR3 in DNA: TGTGCCAGCAGTAACCGACTAGCGGGGGACTCTGGGGCCAACGTCCTGACTTTC.

In its sample, this clone was seen many times. The V call is TRBV2, the J call TRBJ2-1, with 10 bases fitting TRBD2. The CDR3 has 15 amino acids. Germline trimming cut 3 bases from V and 8 bases from J; bases unmatched to any gene: 7. The germline V gene has CDR1 SNHLY and CDR2 FYNNEI. This CDR3 is CASSDMSSGRYEQFF. CDR3 nucleotides: TGTGCCAGCAGTGATATGTCTAGCGGGAGATATGAGCAGTTCTTC. Supplemented by reference TRBV2 and TRBJ2-1, the full variable domain reads EPEVTQTPSHQVTQMGQEVILRCVPISNHLYFYWYRQILGQKVEFLVSFYNNEISEKSEIFDDQFSVERPDGSNFTLKIRSTKLEDSAMYFCASSDMSSGRYEQFFGPGTRLTVL.

Many counts were recorded for this clone. The V gene is TRBV13, the J gene TRBJ2-5, with 9 bases matching TRBD1. The CDR3 loop spans 16 amino acids. Germline lookup yields CDR1 PRHDT and CDR2 FYEKMQ (reference sequence). Losses at the gene ends were 8 bases for V and 3 bases for J; bases not matched to a gene: 13. The CDR3 DNA follows: TGTGCCAGCGCTAGGGCAAGACAGGGGGGAAAAGAGACCCAGTACTTC. Amino acids: CASARARQGGKETQYF.

This clone has just a few counts. The genes are TRBV6-1 and TRBJ1-2, with 9 bases aligning to TRBD1. V was clipped by 6 bases and J by 7 bases; unmatched bases: 9. The CDR3 runs 14 residues. The V gene's germline CDR1 is MNHNS and CDR2 SASEGT. Here the CDR3 reads CASSTGQGHGGYTF. In DNA form, the CDR3 reads TGTGCCAGCAGCACCGGACAGGGGCATGGTGGCTACACCTTC.

The sample holds a few counts of this clone. This may be a read error, as it is one base from a much larger clone. The chain carries TRBV5-6 and TRBJ2-6; unclear D gene. The CDR3 length is 13 residues. CDR1 is SGHDT and CDR2 is YYEEEE in the germline V gene. V lost 2 bases and J 2 bases, leaving 2 bases between the germline ends. The DNA for the CDR3 is TGTGCCAGCAGCTTAGCTGGGGCCAACGTCCTGACTTTC. It is translated as CASSLAGANVLTF. Using reference TRBV5-6 and TRBJ2-6 for the parts outside the CDR3, the full variable domain is DAGVTQSPTHLIKTRGQQVTLRCSPKSGHDTVSWYQQALGQGPQFIFQYYEEEERQRGNFPDRFSGHQFPNYSSELNVNALLLGDSALYLCASSLAGANVLTFGAGSRLTVL.

This clone was recorded many times. The chain links TRBV27 to TRBJ2-3; tentatively, D is TRBD1 or TRBD2 (5 bases each). The CDR3 has 14 residues. Trimming stripped 8 bases from V and 0 bases from J, with 12 bases between. From germline, CDR1 is MNHEY and CDR2 SMNVEV (reference sequence). DNA of the CDR3: TGTGCCAGCGGGGCTAGCTCGAGCACAGATACGCAGTATTTT. Protein: CASGASSSTDTQYF.